The rows below give T cell receptor beta chains drawn from one sample of a study of blood T cell repertoires in COVID-19. Profiled with immunoSEQ multiplex PCR; TCRdb holds only in-frame clones, not every one. The profile shows a few hundred thousand clones, about 91% of them singletons. Material: peripheral blood. These receptors originate from a woman aged 25 to 45 who had recovered from COVID-19. Each CDR3 is given with its conserved first and last residue. A D gene is named only where the DNA matches it firmly. Size values are once, few and many counts, or a class for expanded clones, and some rows have none.

>.|TRBV28|.|TRBJ1-1
TGTGCCAGCAGTCCCGGAGAGGGTATGAACACTGAAGCTTTCTTT
CASSPGEGMNTEAFF
>.|TRBV19|.|TRBJ1-5
TGTGCCAGTAGTGTAGGCCAGCAGCCCCAGCATTTT
CASSVGQQPQHF
>TRBD1|TRBV5-4|.|TRBJ2-4
TGTGCCAGCAGCCCAGGACAGGAACTAGCCAAAAACATTCAGTACTTC
CASSPGQELAKNIQYF
>.|TRBV7-9|.|TRBJ2-5
TGTGCCAGCAGCTTAGGCGCAGCTACGGGGCAAGAGACCCAGTACTTC
CASSLGAATGQETQYF
>.|TRBV29-1|.|TRBJ2-3
TGCAGCGTCGGACAGCCCTCCACAGATACGCAGTATTTT
CSVGQPSTDTQYF
>.|TRBV6-6|once|TRBJ1-1
TGTGCCAGCAGTTATGGGGGGGGCACTGAAGCTTTCTTT
CASSYGGGTEAFF
>.|TRBV30|.|TRBJ1-2
TGTGCCTGGAGTGTACTGGAGGAGGCCCTAGCTAACTATGGCTACACCTTC
CAWSVLEEALANYGYTF
>.|TRBV5-1|few|TRBJ1-3
TGCGCCAGCAGCCTAGACGAGGCTGGAAACACCATATATTTT
CASSLDEAGNTIYF
>.|TRBV27|.|TRBJ1-2
TGTGCCACCTATTTACGTAACCGGGGCTACACCTTC
CATYLRNRGYTF
>.|TRBV4-1|.|TRBJ1-2
TGCGCCAGCAGCCAAATGGGCCGCGAAGGCTACACCTTC
CASSQMGREGYTF
>.|TRBV7-9|.|TRBJ2-3
TGTGCCAGCGGGACTCCGGCTAGCACAGATACGCAGTATTTT
CASGTPASTDTQYF
>TRBD2|TRBV29-1|.|TRBJ2-1
TGCAGCGTGGGGATAACTAGCGGCAATGAGCAGTTCTTC
CSVGITSGNEQFF
>TRBD1|TRBV24-1|.|TRBJ1-2
TGTGCCACTGGGACAGACTATGGCTACACCTTC
CATGTDYGYTF
>TRBD2|TRBV30|.|TRBJ2-1
TGTGCCTGGAGAATAGGTCCTAGCGGGGGGTACAATGAGCAGTTCTTC
CAWRIGPSGGYNEQFF
>TRBD1|TRBV5-8|.|TRBJ1-2
TGTGCCAGCAGCGACCTACAGGGGTACTATGGCTACACCTTC
CASSDLQGYYGYTF
>TRBD1|TRBV28|.|TRBJ1-2
TGTGCCAGCAGTTGGCGACAGGGGTATGGCTACACCTTC
CASSWRQGYGYTF
>.|TRBV20-1|.|TRBJ1-2
TGCAGTGCTAGTCACAGAGATGGCTACACCTTC
CSASHRDGYTF
>.|TRBV30|.|TRBJ2-7
TGTGCCTGGAAGGGGGGGCCCCAGGTGGACGAGCAGTACTTC
CAWKGGPQVDEQYF
>.|TRBV27|few|TRBJ1-5
TGTGCCAGCAGCCAAAGGGGAACGGGTAATCAGCCCCAGCATTTT
CASSQRGTGNQPQHF
>.|TRBV9|.|TRBJ1-6
TGTGCCAGCAGCGAACAGGGTCAGAATTCACCCCTCCACTTT
CASSEQGQNSPLHF
>TRBD1|TRBV6-6|.|TRBJ1-1
TGTGCCAGCAGTCACCTTCTCCGGGACAGGACGAACACTGAAGCTTTCTTT
CASSHLLRDRTNTEAFF
>.|TRBV20-1|.|TRBJ1-1
TGCAGTGCCTTTCTGAGAAAAGCTTTCTTT
CSAFLRKAFF
>.|TRBV27|.|TRBJ1-2
TGTGCCAGCAGTTTTCAAAGGGGCTATGGCTACACCTTC
CASSFQRGYGYTF
>.|TRBV24-1|.|TRBJ2-3
TGTGCCACCGCAGGCCGAGATACGCAGTATTTT
CATAGRDTQYF
>.|TRBV19|few|TRBJ1-6
TGTGCCAGTAGAGGTGTACAGGGTGTCTCACCCCTCCACTTT
CASRGVQGVSPLHF
>TRBD2|TRBV2|.|TRBJ2-5
TGTGCCAGCATCCGACTAGCGGGGGGGGAAGAGACCCAGTACTTC
CASIRLAGGEETQYF
>.|TRBV24-1|.|TRBJ2-2
TGTGCCACCGGAGGCCTAACTAACACCGGGGAGCTGTTTTTT
CATGGLTNTGELFF
>.|TRBV6-5|.|TRBJ1-2
TGTGCCAGCAGGTTACAGGGCGGTAACTATGGCTACACCTTC
CASRLQGGNYGYTF
>.|TRBV3-1/TRBV3-2|.|TRBJ1-2
TGTGCCAGCAGCCAAGAAGGGGGTTACGGCTACACCTTC
CASSQEGGYGYTF
>.|TRBV11-2|.|TRBJ2-6
TGTGCCAGTACCCATTGGGTCATAGGGGTCGGGGCCAACGTCCTGACTTTC
CASTHWVIGVGANVLTF
>TRBD1|TRBV23-1|.|TRBJ2-7
TGCGCCAGCAGTAGACCGGGACAGCCGTCAGGGGAGCAGTACTTC
CASSRPGQPSGEQYF
>TRBD2|TRBV18|.|TRBJ2-5
TGTGCCAGCTCACTTATTTCTAGCGGGGCGGTACAAGAGACCCAGTACTTC
CASSLISSGAVQETQYF
>.|TRBV4-3|once|TRBJ2-7
TGCGCCAGCAGCCGACTAAGGGATTCCGAGCAGTACTTC
CASSRLRDSEQYF
>.|TRBV7-8|.|TRBJ2-7
TGTGCCAGCAGCAGAGACGGGGGGCACTACGAGCAGTACTTC
CASSRDGGHYEQYF
>TRBD1|TRBV29-1|.|TRBJ2-3
TGCAGCGTTGACGCTGTCGGGACAGATTACGCAGATACGCAGTATTTT
CSVDAVGTDYADTQYF
>TRBD1|TRBV3-1/TRBV3-2|.|TRBJ1-1
TGTGCCAGCAGCCTAAAAACAGGGGGCACTGAAGCTTTCTTT
CASSLKTGGTEAFF
>TRBD1|TRBV7-9|.|TRBJ1-5
TGTGCCAGCAGCCCCCGGACAGGGGATCAGCCCCAGCATTTT
CASSPRTGDQPQHF
>.|TRBV5-1|.|TRBJ1-1
TGCGCCAGCCAGGACAGCCTGAGCACTGAAGCTTTCTTT
CASQDSLSTEAFF
>TRBD1|TRBV24-1|.|TRBJ2-1
TGTGCCACCAGTGCGTCTCGGACAGGCTCCTACAATGAGCAGTTCTTC
CATSASRTGSYNEQFF
>TRBD2|TRBV2|.|TRBJ2-5
TGTGCCAGCAGTGGGGAGCGGGGGGCCTGGGAGACCCAGTACTTC
CASSGERGAWETQYF
>.|TRBV28|few|TRBJ1-3
TGTGCCAGCAGTTTACTTACCCTGCGGGGGACTGGAAACACCATATATTTT
CASSLLTLRGTGNTIYF
>.|TRBV28|.|TRBJ1-1
TGTGCCAGCCATTTACAGACGAACACTGAAGCTTTCTTT
CASHLQTNTEAFF
>.|TRBV3-1/TRBV3-2|many|TRBJ1-2
TGTGCCAGCAGCCGGGACACATCCCTTTACTATGGCTACACCTTC
CASSRDTSLYYGYTF
>.|TRBV7-8|once|TRBJ2-5
TGTGCCAGCAGCCCTGGACACCTCCAAGAGACCCAGTACTTC
CASSPGHLQETQYF
>TRBD2|TRBV27|.|TRBJ2-1
TGTGCCAGCACCTTGACTAGCGGGGCTCGTTACAATGAGCAGTTCTTC
CASTLTSGARYNEQFF
>TRBD1|TRBV4-1|.|TRBJ1-1
TGCGCCAGCAGCCAAGAACAGGGGTTCACTGAAGCTTTCTTT
CASSQEQGFTEAFF
>TRBD1|TRBV6-4|.|TRBJ2-3
TGTGCCAGCAGTCAGACAGGGACAGATACGCAGTATTTT
CASSQTGTDTQYF
>TRBD1|TRBV7-2|.|TRBJ2-7
TGTGCCAGCTCCTGGACAGGGGTCGCCCAAGATACCTACGAGCAGTACTTC
CASSWTGVAQDTYEQYF
>.|TRBV10-3|.|TRBJ2-7
TGTGCCATCAGTGAGTCATCCGCCAGGGACTACGAGCAGTACTTC
CAISESSARDYEQYF
>.|TRBV11-3|.|TRBJ2-1
TGTGCCAGCAGCTTGCGGGACTCATCCCCCAATGAGCAGTTCTTC
CASSLRDSSPNEQFF
>.|TRBV19|.|TRBJ1-2
TGTGCCAGTAAGGGGTCCGACAGTCGTTATGGCTACACCTTC
CASKGSDSRYGYTF
>.|TRBV5-4|.|TRBJ2-7
TGTGCCAGCAGTTCCCGCCAGGGAGGCTCCTACGAGCAGTACTTC
CASSSRQGGSYEQYF
>.|TRBV12-3/TRBV12-4|once|TRBJ2-7
TGTGCCAGCAGTTTACATAGCCGGGACGAGCAGTACTTC
CASSLHSRDEQYF
>.|TRBV6-5|.|TRBJ1-2
TGTGCCAGCAGTTACGTGGGAGGCTATGGCTACACCTTC
CASSYVGGYGYTF
>TRBD1|TRBV18|few|TRBJ1-4
TGTGCCAGCTCAGCCCAGGGGGGATTTGGAACTAATGAAAAACTGTTTTTT
CASSAQGGFGTNEKLFF